A single sample is the source of the 24 T cell receptor beta chains below, sequenced in a study of monozygotic twins with inflammatory bowel disease. TCRdb reprocessed the 5' RACE reads, with one entry per CDR3 protein and no DNA. The sample table includes some 400,000 distinct CDR3 sequences. The sequencing input was blood. Receptor source: a human donor with ulcerative colitis or Crohn's disease, or a healthy co-twin of an affected twin (not recorded which).

The chain uses TRBV6-1 and TRBJ1-2; TCRdb reports TRBD1, a call that lacks DNA to check it against. Germline V CDR1 and CDR2: MNHNS, SASEGT. The CDR3 sequence is 13 residues long. This chain's CDR3 is CASSAGTGYGYTF.

This rearrangement joins TRBV5-1 to TRBJ1-2; as DNA is missing, the TRBD1 call by TCRdb cannot be tested. Germline V gene data show CDR1 as SGHRS and CDR2 as YFSETQ. This CDR3 comprises 18 residues. The CDR3 loop reads CASSFSLGQGSFNYGYTF. The whole variable domain, filled in from reference TRBV5-1 and TRBJ1-2, reads KAGVTQTPRYLIKTRGQQVTLSCSPISGHRSVSWYQQTPGQGLQFLFEYFSETQRNKGNFPGRFSGRQFSNSRSEMNVSTLELGDSALYLCASSFSLGQGSFNYGYTFGSGTRLTVV.

The rearrangement joins TRBV7-6 to TRBJ2-3; without DNA, the TCRdb call of TRBD2 cannot be checked. Per the germline V gene, CDR1 is SGHVS and CDR2 is FNYEAQ. The CDR3 extends over 15 amino acids. This CDR3 is CASSSGDWSTDTQYF.

The chain joins TRBV4-2 to TRBJ2-5; TCRdb names TRBD1, which stays unverified in the absence of DNA. The germline V gene encodes CDR1 LGHNA and CDR2 YNFKEQ. The CDR3 contains 16 residues. CDR3: CASSQGGTGGQETQYF.

The chain couples TRBV5-1 to TRBJ2-3; without DNA, the TCRdb call of TRBD2 cannot be checked. In germline, CDR1 is SGHRS, CDR2 YFSETQ. This CDR3 is 15 amino acids long. The CDR3 loop is CASSFSGGSTDTQYF.

The CDR3 is CSATGTGGLARGYTF. V is TRBV20-1 and J is TRBJ1-2; TCRdb indicates TRBD1, and absent DNA this call remains unverified. The CDR3 is made up of 15 amino acids. The germline CDR1 and CDR2 sequences are DFQATT and SNEGSKA (reference sequence).

The V and J genes are TRBV4-1 and TRBJ2-1. CDR3 length: 16 amino acids. The germline CDR1 and CDR2 sequences are MGHRA and YSYEKL. CDR3: CASSQPDRISYNEQFF.

The chain uses TRBV5-1 and TRBJ1-4; TCRdb names TRBD1, which stays unverified in the absence of DNA. Germline V gene data show CDR1 as SGHRS and CDR2 as YFSETQ. This CDR3 is 16 amino acids long. CDR3 sequence: CASSLGGSTPNEKLFF.

This chain joins TRBV27 and TRBJ2-1; TCRdb indicates TRBD2, and absent DNA this call remains unverified. CDR1 is MNHEY and CDR2 is SMNVEV in the germline V gene (reference sequence). The CDR3 sequence is 15 residues long. CDR3 in amino acids: CASTFLAGGYNEQFF.

This chain uses TRBV27 with TRBJ1-5; TCRdb returns TRBD1, unconfirmable since there is no DNA. The CDR3 totals 15 residues. Germline V CDR1 and CDR2: MNHEY, SMNVEV (reference sequence). The CDR3 loop reads CASRGQGASNQPQHF.

The V call is TRBV27, the J call TRBJ2-2; without DNA, the TCRdb call of TRBD1 cannot be checked. The CDR3 totals 15 residues. Germline V gene lookup returns CDR1 MNHEY and CDR2 SMNVEV (reference sequence). CDR3 region: CASSSPRGGTGELFF.

The chain combines TRBV28 with TRBJ2-5; the TCRdb D gene call, TRBD1, has no DNA to confirm it. The CDR3 covers 12 residues. CDR1 is MDHEN, CDR2 SYDVKM, per germline. CDR3 residues: CAIKEAGVTQYF.

This chain connects TRBV20-1 to TRBJ1-4. Germline-derived CDR1 and CDR2 are DFQATT and SNEGSKA (reference sequence). The CDR3 covers 15 residues. The CDR3 here is CSATLGGGTNEKLFF.

The chain is built from TRBV7-7 and TRBJ2-1. Germline lookup yields CDR1 SSHAT and CDR2 FNYEAQ (reference sequence). The CDR3 covers 15 residues. This CDR3 is CASSPQAGAFNEQFF.

This chain uses TRBV5-1 with TRBJ2-6. The CDR3 is 15 amino acids. The V gene's germline CDR1 is SGHRS and CDR2 YFSETQ. CDR3 region: CASSSTPSGANVLTF.

The chain combines TRBV5-1 with TRBJ2-1. In germline, CDR1 is SGHRS, CDR2 YFSETQ. The CDR3 has 12 residues. CDR3 loop: CASSASYNEQFF.

The CDR3 loop reads CASSQDPVNEQFF. This chain joins TRBV4-3 and TRBJ2-1. Per the germline V gene, CDR1 is LGHNA and CDR2 is YSLEER. The CDR3 contains 13 residues.

V and J are TRBV10-3 and TRBJ1-1; checking the TCRdb D call of TRBD1 is not possible without DNA. This CDR3 spans 16 amino acids. Germline V gene sequence: CDR1 ENHRY, CDR2 SYGVKD. This CDR3 reads CAISTMSLTGGVEAFF.

J is TRBJ2-2 and V is TRBV28. There are 17 residues in the CDR3. The V gene's germline CDR1 is MDHEN and CDR2 SYDVKM. The CDR3 loop reads CASSLPDVGPLGGELFF.

The genes are TRBV4-3 and TRBJ2-3. Germline loops: CDR1 LGHNA, CDR2 YSLEER. This CDR3 region has 11 residues. The CDR3 loop is CASSQGYTQYF.

The V gene is TRBV4-2, the J gene TRBJ1-5; no DNA is available, so the TRBD1 call from TCRdb remains unchecked. CDR3 length equals 15 residues. Germline CDR1 LGHNA, CDR2 YNFKEQ. CDR3 residues: CASSQDGTGHQPQHF.

The genes are TRBV12-3 or TRBV12-4 and TRBJ2-5; TCRdb's D call of TRBD1 is untestable without DNA. The CDR3 is 15 amino acids. CDR3 region: CASSLGQAPQETQYF.

The chain employs TRBV14 and TRBJ2-7; there is no DNA to check the TCRdb D call of TRBD1. The germline CDR1 and CDR2 sequences are SGHDN and FVKESK. The CDR3 covers 16 residues. The CDR3 region is CASSQERGQGFHEQYF. Full variable domain (outside the CDR3, taken from reference TRBV14 and TRBJ2-7): EAGVTQFPSHSVIEKGQTVTLRCDPISGHDNLYWYRRVMGKEIKFLLHFVKESKQDESGMPNNRFLAERTGGTYSTLKVQPAELEDSGVYFCASSQERGQGFHEQYFGPGTRLTVT.

V and J are TRBV5-1 and TRBJ2-5; with no DNA, the TCRdb D assignment of TRBD1 cannot be verified. The germline gives CDR1 SGHRS, CDR2 YFSETQ. The CDR3 length is 16 residues. This chain's CDR3 is CASSRGQGATQETQYF.